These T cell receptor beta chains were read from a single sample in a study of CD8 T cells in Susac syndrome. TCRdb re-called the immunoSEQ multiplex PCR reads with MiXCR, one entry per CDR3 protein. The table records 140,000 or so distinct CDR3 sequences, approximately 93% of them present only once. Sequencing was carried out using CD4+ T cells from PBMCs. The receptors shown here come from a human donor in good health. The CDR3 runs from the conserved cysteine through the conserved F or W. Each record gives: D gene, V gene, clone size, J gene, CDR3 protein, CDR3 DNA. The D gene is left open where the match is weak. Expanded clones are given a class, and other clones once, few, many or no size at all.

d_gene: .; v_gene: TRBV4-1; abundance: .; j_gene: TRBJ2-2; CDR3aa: CASSYRVDTGELFF; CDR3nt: TGCGCCAGCAGCTACAGGGTGGACACCGGGGAGCTGTTTTTT
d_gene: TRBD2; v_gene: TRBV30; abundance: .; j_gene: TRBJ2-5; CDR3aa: CAGLAHQETQYF; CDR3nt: TGTGCCGGACTAGCGCACCAAGAGACCCAGTACTTC
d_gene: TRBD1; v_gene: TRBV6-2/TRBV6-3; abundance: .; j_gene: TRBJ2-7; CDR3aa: CASSQDRGVYEQYF; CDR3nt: TGTGCCAGCAGTCAGGACAGGGGGGTCTACGAGCAGTACTTC
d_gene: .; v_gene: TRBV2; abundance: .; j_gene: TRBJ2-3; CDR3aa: CASSEGFGGLGTDTQYF; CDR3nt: TGTGCCAGCAGTGAAGGCTTCGGAGGGCTCGGCACAGATACGCAGTATTTT
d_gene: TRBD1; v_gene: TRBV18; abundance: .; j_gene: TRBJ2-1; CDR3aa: CASSQGQGAYNEQFF; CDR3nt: TGTGCCAGCTCACAAGGACAGGGGGCCTACAATGAGCAGTTCTTC
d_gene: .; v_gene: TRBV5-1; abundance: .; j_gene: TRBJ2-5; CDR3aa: CASSLELLETQYF; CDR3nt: TGCGCCAGCAGCTTAGAGCTCTTGGAGACCCAGTACTTC
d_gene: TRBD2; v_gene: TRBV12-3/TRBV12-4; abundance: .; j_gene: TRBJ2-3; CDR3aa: CASSLAGAEDTQYF; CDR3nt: TGTGCCAGCAGTCTAGCGGGAGCTGAAGATACGCAGTATTTT
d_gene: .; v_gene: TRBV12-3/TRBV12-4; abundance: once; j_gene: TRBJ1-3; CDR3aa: CASTQQGSGNTIYF; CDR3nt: TGTGCCAGCACGCAACAGGGCTCTGGAAACACCATATATTTT
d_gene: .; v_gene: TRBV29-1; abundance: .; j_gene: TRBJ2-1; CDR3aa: CSVGTGGSYNEQFF; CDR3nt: TGCAGCGTTGGAACAGGCGGTTCCTACAATGAGCAGTTCTTC
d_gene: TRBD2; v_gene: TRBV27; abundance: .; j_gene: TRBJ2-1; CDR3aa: CASSFETSGSLYNEQFF; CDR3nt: TGTGCCAGCAGTTTCGAGACTAGCGGGAGTCTATACAATGAGCAGTTCTTC
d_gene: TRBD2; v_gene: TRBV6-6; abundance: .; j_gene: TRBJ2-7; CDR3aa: CATIPDSGRAIYEQYF; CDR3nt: TGTGCCACCATCCCCGATAGCGGGAGGGCCATCTACGAGCAGTACTTC
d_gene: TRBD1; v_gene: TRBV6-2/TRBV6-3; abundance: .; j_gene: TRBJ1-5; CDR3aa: CASSYSRDRGQKPQHF; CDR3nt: TGTGCCAGCAGTTACTCCCGGGACAGGGGGCAGAAGCCCCAGCATTTT
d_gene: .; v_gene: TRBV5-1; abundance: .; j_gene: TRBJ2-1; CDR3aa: CASSLGSGWSYNEQFF; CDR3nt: TGCGCCAGCAGCTTGGGGTCGGGGTGGTCCTACAATGAGCAGTTCTTC
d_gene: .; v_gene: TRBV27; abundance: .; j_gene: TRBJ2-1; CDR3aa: CASSSAPYGSGQFF; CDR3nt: TGTGCCAGCAGTTCGGCCCCGTACGGGTCTGGGCAGTTCTTC
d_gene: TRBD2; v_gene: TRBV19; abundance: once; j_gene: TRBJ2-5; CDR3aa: CASSPWTSISFQETQYF; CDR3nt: TGTGCCAGTAGTCCCTGGACTAGCATCAGTTTCCAAGAGACCCAGTACTTC
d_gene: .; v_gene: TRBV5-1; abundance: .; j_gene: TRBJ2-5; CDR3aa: CASSLGQDQETQYF; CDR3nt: TGCGCCAGCAGCTTGGGACAGGACCAAGAGACCCAGTACTTC
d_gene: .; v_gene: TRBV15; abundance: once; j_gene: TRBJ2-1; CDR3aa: CATSRIVKEQFF; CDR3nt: TGTGCCACCAGCAGAATTGTGAAAGAGCAGTTCTTC
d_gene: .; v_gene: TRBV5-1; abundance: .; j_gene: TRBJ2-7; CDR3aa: CASSSQGHEQYF; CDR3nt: TGCGCCAGCAGCTCTCAGGGACACGAGCAGTACTTC
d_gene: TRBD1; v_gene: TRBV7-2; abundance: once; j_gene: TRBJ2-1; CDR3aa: CASRQTGTGNNEQFF; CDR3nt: TGTGCCAGCAGGCAAACCGGGACAGGGAACAATGAGCAGTTCTTC
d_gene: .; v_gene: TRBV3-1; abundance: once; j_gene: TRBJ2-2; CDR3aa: CASSPSPGELFF; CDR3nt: TGTGCCAGCAGCCCGTCCCCCGGGGAGCTGTTTTTT
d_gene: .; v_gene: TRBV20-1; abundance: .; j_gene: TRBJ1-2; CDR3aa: CSARPRGAEGGYTF; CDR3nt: TGCAGTGCTAGACCACGGGGTGCGGAGGGGGGCTACACCTTC
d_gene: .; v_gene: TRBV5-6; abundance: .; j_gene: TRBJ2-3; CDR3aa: CASSLSEGFPDTQYF; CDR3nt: TGTGCCAGCAGCTTGTCCGAGGGGTTCCCAGATACGCAGTATTTT
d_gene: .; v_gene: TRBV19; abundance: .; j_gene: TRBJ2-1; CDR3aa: CASSSRGSSYNEQFF; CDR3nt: TGTGCCAGTAGCTCGCGTGGAAGCTCCTACAATGAGCAGTTCTTC
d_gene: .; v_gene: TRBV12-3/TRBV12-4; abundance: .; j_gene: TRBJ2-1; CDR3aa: CASSPGKGSYNEQFF; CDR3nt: TGTGCCAGCAGTCCCGGGAAAGGATCCTACAATGAGCAGTTCTTC